This section outlines one T cell receptor beta chain sequence together with its context. These data belong to a study of blood T cell repertoires in COVID-19. Study-wide background: Acute and convalescent COVID-19 specimens originated in the United States, Italy and Spain. In each case, the material was cDNA or gDNA derived from T cells, B-cell-depleted T cells, or PBMCs.

Per the study methods: Nucleated cell number was recorded as an estimate derived from reference gene primer amplification. Profiled with immunoSEQ multiplex PCR; TCRdb holds only in-frame clones, not every one. The V and J calls and clone size come from that table; D and trimming were worked out from the DNA. The top ten clones hold 7.8% of a sample with around 190,000 clones, 82% of them seen once. Trimming shortened V by 4 bases and J by 1 base, and 16 bases separated the two germline ends. The CDR3 is 16 residues long. Germline V gives CDR1 LNHDA, CDR2 SQIVND (reference sequence). This TCR was recovered from a woman aged 60-70 years with COVID-19, enrolled during active disease. The rearrangement links TRBV19 to TRBJ2-5; D remains unclear. The specimen was peripheral blood. This chain's CDR3 is CASSTLVTVLQETQYF. DNA of the CDR3: TGTGCCAGTAGTACGCTCGTTACAGTACTCCAAGAGACCCAGTACTTC.